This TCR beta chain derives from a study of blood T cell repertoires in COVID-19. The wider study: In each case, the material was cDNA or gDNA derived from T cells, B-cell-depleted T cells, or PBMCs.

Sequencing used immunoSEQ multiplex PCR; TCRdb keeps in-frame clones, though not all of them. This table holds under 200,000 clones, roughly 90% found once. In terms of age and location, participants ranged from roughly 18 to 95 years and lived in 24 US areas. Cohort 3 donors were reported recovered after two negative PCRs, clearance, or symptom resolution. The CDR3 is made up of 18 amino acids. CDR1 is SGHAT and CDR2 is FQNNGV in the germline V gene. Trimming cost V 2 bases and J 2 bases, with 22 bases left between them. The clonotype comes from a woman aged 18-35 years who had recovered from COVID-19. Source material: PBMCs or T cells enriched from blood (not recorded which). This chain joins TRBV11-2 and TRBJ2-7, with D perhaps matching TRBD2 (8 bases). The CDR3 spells CASSLRQGLVTDTYEQYF. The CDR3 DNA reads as TGTGCCAGCAGCTTACGACAGGGACTAGTTACCGATACCTACGAGCAGTACTTC. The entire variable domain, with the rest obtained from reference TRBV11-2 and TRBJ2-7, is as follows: EAGVAQSPRYKIIEKRQSVAFWCNPISGHATLYWYQQILGQGPKLLIQFQNNGVVDDSQLPKDRFSAERLKGVDSTLKIQPAKLEDSAVYLCASSLRQGLVTDTYEQYFGPGTRLTVT.